This T cell receptor (beta chain) was sequenced in a study of cytomegalovirus exposure and HLA in healthy donors. General study results and limits: It was taken for granted in presence/absence analyses that sequencing depth across donors was roughly uniform.

This CDR3 is 17 amino acids long. After removal of 2 bases from V and 3 bases from J, the junction contained 7 bases not matched to a gene. The germline V gene has CDR1 SEHNR and CDR2 FQNEAQ (reference sequence). For this clone: Its antigen remains unidentified.

The PCR employed 60 Vbeta primers together with 13 Jbeta primers. Profiling relied on immunoSEQ multiplex PCR, and the TCRdb table lists in-frame clones only, not all of them. Recorded here are 150,000 to 200,000 clones; the top ten clones represent roughly 1.3%. This rearrangement joins TRBV7-9 to TRBJ2-1, with 10 bases identical to TRBD2. Sequences were obtained from PBMCs. This TCR came from a woman aged 55-70 years in good health and CMV-seronegative. In DNA form, the CDR3 reads TGTGCCAGCAGCTTAATGGGCAGGACTAGCGGCTACAATGAGCAGTTCTTC. Amino acids: CASSLMGRTSGYNEQFF.